The rows below give T cell receptor beta chains drawn from one sample of a study of PD-1 blockade in classical Hodgkin lymphoma. TCRdb's table, derived via immunoSEQ multiplex PCR, lists solely in-frame clones and lacks some. The sample lists tens of thousands of clones, roughly 87% occurring once. Here the sequenced sample was peripheral blood mononuclear cells (PBMCs), taken before the second cycle of nivolumab. These receptors originate from a human donor with classical Hodgkin lymphoma. The CDR3 runs from the conserved cysteine through the conserved F or W. Each record gives: clone size, D gene, V gene, CDR3 length, J gene, CDR3 protein, CDR3 DNA. A D gene is named only where the DNA matches it firmly. Some rows have no size entry. The others give once, few or many, or a class for an expanded clone.

clone size: -
D gene: TRBD2
V gene: TRBV4-1
CDR3 length: 15
J gene: TRBJ2-7
CDR3 protein: CASSQSGTSIDEQYF
CDR3 DNA: TGCGCCAGCAGCCAAAGTGGGACTAGTATCGACGAGCAGTACTTC

clone size: -
D gene: TRBD1
V gene: TRBV18
CDR3 length: 19
J gene: TRBJ1-5
CDR3 protein: CASSPLPNLRQGSGQPQHF
CDR3 DNA: TGTGCCAGCTCACCGCTACCCAACCTCCGACAGGGGTCGGGTCAGCCCCAGCATTTT

clone size: once
D gene: -
V gene: TRBV5-6
CDR3 length: 15
J gene: TRBJ2-7
CDR3 protein: CASSLVARASYEQYF
CDR3 DNA: TGTGCCAGCAGCTTGGTTGCCAGGGCGTCGTACGAGCAGTACTTC

clone size: -
D gene: -
V gene: TRBV2
CDR3 length: 12
J gene: TRBJ2-1
CDR3 protein: CASTLAYNEQFF
CDR3 DNA: TGTGCCAGCACGCTAGCTTACAATGAGCAGTTCTTC

clone size: -
D gene: -
V gene: TRBV9
CDR3 length: 12
J gene: TRBJ2-4
CDR3 protein: CASSGRDLTLHF
CDR3 DNA: TGTGCCAGCAGCGGCCGGGACCTTACTCTTCACTTC

clone size: -
D gene: -
V gene: TRBV5-5
CDR3 length: 14
J gene: TRBJ2-2
CDR3 protein: CASSRIQGTGELFF
CDR3 DNA: TGTGCCAGCAGCCGAATCCAGGGGACCGGGGAGCTGTTTTTT

clone size: -
D gene: -
V gene: TRBV15
CDR3 length: 15
J gene: TRBJ2-1
CDR3 protein: CATSRGAGAYNEQFF
CDR3 DNA: TGTGCCACCAGCAGAGGGGCGGGGGCTTACAATGAGCAGTTCTTC

clone size: -
D gene: TRBD1
V gene: TRBV19
CDR3 length: 15
J gene: TRBJ1-2
CDR3 protein: CASSIASQGYYGYTF
CDR3 DNA: TGTGCCAGTAGTATCGCCTCACAGGGGTACTATGGCTACACCTTC

clone size: -
D gene: -
V gene: TRBV28
CDR3 length: 14
J gene: TRBJ2-2
CDR3 protein: CASSLGGATGELFF
CDR3 DNA: TGTGCCAGCAGTTTGGGGGGAGCCACCGGGGAGCTGTTTTTT

clone size: -
D gene: TRBD1
V gene: TRBV10-1
CDR3 length: 19
J gene: TRBJ1-6
CDR3 protein: CASSERTGGGSSYNSPLHF
CDR3 DNA: TGCGCCAGCAGTGAGCGGACAGGGGGCGGGAGCTCCTATAATTCACCCCTCCACTTT

clone size: -
D gene: TRBD1
V gene: TRBV5-1
CDR3 length: 15
J gene: TRBJ2-4
CDR3 protein: CASSRTGEAKNIQYF
CDR3 DNA: TGCGCCAGCAGCCGGACAGGGGAGGCCAAAAACATTCAGTACTTC